Presented here are 28 T cell receptor beta chains from one specimen sequenced in a study of CXCR3-negative and CXCR3-positive naive CD8 T cells. Notes on the study in general: Naive cells with CXCR3 showed TRB CDR3s that were more hydrophobic than those in CXCR3-negative naive cells.

Antigen specificity for these receptors is unknown. Libraries were UMI-labeled 5' RACE TRB cDNA. TCRdb reanalyzed the 5' RACE reads, giving one entry per CDR3 protein sequence and no DNA. The sample spans about 150,000 distinct CDR3 sequences; the ten largest clones claim less than 0.55%. The sample was naive CXCR3+ CD8+ T cells from blood. Subset: CD45RO-CCR7+CD27+CD95- naive CD8+ T cells expressing CXCR3 (TNR3+). The source is a human donor in good health. Some clones in this sample may be carry-over from other donors' samples.

The chain uses TRBV6-6 and TRBJ1-4. CDR3 size: 13 residues. Germline-derived CDR1 and CDR2 are MNHNY and SVGAGI (reference sequence). The CDR3 protein is CASSYSENEKLFF.

The chain links TRBV5-1 to TRBJ2-3; without DNA, the TCRdb call of TRBD2 cannot be checked. CDR3 length: 17 amino acids. Germline V lookup: CDR1 SGHRS, CDR2 YFSETQ. CDR3 sequence: CASSSNSWAGVTDTQYF.

The chain has TRBV4-1 and TRBJ2-5; as DNA is missing, the TRBD2 call by TCRdb cannot be tested. Germline assignment: CDR1 MGHRA and CDR2 YSYEKL. This CDR3 has 15 amino acids. The CDR3 region is CASSQPGLHQETQYF.

The chain is built from TRBV13 and TRBJ2-3; TCRdb's D call, TRBD2, is unchecked because there is no DNA. CDR1 PRHDT and CDR2 FYEKMQ come from the germline V gene (reference sequence). This CDR3 spans 15 amino acids. CDR3 loop: CASSSGGLPAEGQYF.

The rearrangement joins TRBV12-3 or TRBV12-4 to TRBJ1-1; TCRdb outputs TRBD1, but without DNA this stays unchecked. The CDR3 has 15 amino acids. CDR3 sequence reads: CASSLQGSGNTEAFF.

V is TRBV20-1 and J is TRBJ1-1; TCRdb returns TRBD1, unconfirmable since there is no DNA. Germline V gives CDR1 DFQATT, CDR2 SNEGSKA (reference sequence). This CDR3 comprises 12 residues. The CDR3 loop is CSAPQGNTEAFF.

J is TRBJ2-7 and V is TRBV28; the TCRdb call, TRBD2, lacks DNA for checking. CDR1 is MDHEN and CDR2 is SYDVKM in the germline V gene. CDR3 size: 19 residues. CDR3 region: CASRPWDITGTSGSYEQYF.

The rearrangement joins TRBV6-6 to TRBJ1-1. This CDR3 is 15 amino acids long. Germline V CDR1 and CDR2: MNHNY, SVGAGI (reference sequence). The CDR3 here is CASSYSLELGTEAFF.

This chain links TRBV21-1 with TRBJ1-6. TRBV21-1 is marked as a pseudogene. This CDR3 region has 14 residues. The chain's CDR3 is CASSKGLSNSPLHF.

The chain joins TRBV5-1 to TRBJ2-3. The V gene's germline CDR1 is SGHRS and CDR2 YFSETQ. This CDR3 region has 14 residues. CDR3 residues: CASSLGFDTDTQYF. Using reference TRBV5-1 and TRBJ2-3 for the parts outside the CDR3, the full variable domain is KAGVTQTPRYLIKTRGQQVTLSCSPISGHRSVSWYQQTPGQGLQFLFEYFSETQRNKGNFPGRFSGRQFSNSRSEMNVSTLELGDSALYLCASSLGFDTDTQYFGPGTRLTVL.

The V gene is TRBV7-2, the J gene TRBJ2-7; TCRdb names TRBD1, which stays unverified in the absence of DNA. The CDR3 runs to 15 residues. CDR1 is SGHTA, CDR2 FQGNSA, per germline. Here the CDR3 reads CASSLGGGGSYEQYF.

The gene calls are TRBV20-1 and TRBJ1-2; TCRdb names TRBD1, which stays unverified in the absence of DNA. CDR1 and CDR2 (germline): DFQATT, SNEGSKA (reference sequence). The length of the CDR3 is 15 residues. CDR3 amino acids: CSARPFAETNYGYTF.

The genes are TRBV7-8 and TRBJ2-3; without DNA, the TCRdb call of TRBD1 cannot be checked. This CDR3 contains 14 residues. CDR1 and CDR2 (germline): SGHVS, FQNEAQ. CDR3 in amino acids: CASSSKGGWDTQYF.

This chain links TRBV5-1 with TRBJ2-7; TCRdb's D call of TRBD1 is untestable without DNA. There are 14 residues in the CDR3. The V gene's germline CDR1 is SGHRS and CDR2 YFSETQ. CDR3: CASSPRTIAYEQYF.

J is TRBJ1-4 and V is TRBV21-1; the D gene TCRdb calls, TRBD1, cannot be checked with no DNA. TRBV21-1 is annotated as a pseudogene. CDR3 length equals 16 residues. CDR3 protein: CANAGGHLVTNEKLFF.

V usage is TRBV29-1 and J usage is TRBJ2-7; TCRdb names TRBD2, which stays unverified in the absence of DNA. Germline-derived CDR1 and CDR2 are SQVTM and ANQGSEA. The CDR3 covers 16 residues. The CDR3 spells CSVEDLPGRGGYEQYF.

The chain couples TRBV28 to TRBJ2-7; TCRdb selects TRBD1, and the lack of DNA leaves this call unchecked. Germline CDR1 MDHEN, CDR2 SYDVKM. The CDR3 sequence is 13 residues long. This chain's CDR3 is CASSPGLGYEQYF.

The chain uses TRBV11-3 and TRBJ2-1; lacking DNA, the TRBD1 call made by TCRdb goes unchecked. There are 16 residues in the CDR3. Germline V CDR1 and CDR2: SGHNT, YENEEA. The CDR3 loop reads CASSESTGHSYNEQFF.

The J gene is TRBJ2-1, the V gene TRBV6-2 or TRBV6-3; TCRdb's D call, TRBD2, is unchecked because there is no DNA. This CDR3 contains 14 residues. Looked up from germline, CDR1 is MNHEY and CDR2 is SVGEGT. This chain's CDR3 is CASSYSSGGYEQFF.

The CDR3 sequence: CASSLVGVYEQYF. This chain links TRBV5-5 with TRBJ2-7. The CDR3 loop spans 13 amino acids. Germline CDR1 SGHKS, CDR2 YYEKEE (reference sequence).

The chain employs TRBV12-3 or TRBV12-4 and TRBJ2-7; TCRdb's D call, TRBD2, is unchecked because there is no DNA. The CDR3 covers 19 residues. The chain's CDR3 is CASSLIGLAGGWSSYEQYF.

The chain recombines TRBV29-1 with TRBJ2-1. The CDR3 consists of 12 residues. Germline V gene sequence: CDR1 SQVTM, CDR2 ANQGSEA. The CDR3 protein is CSVGTGYNEQFF.

This CDR3 reads CASSSSQGSGYGYTF. The chain couples TRBV7-6 to TRBJ1-2; TCRdb indicates TRBD1, and absent DNA this call remains unverified. Germline CDR1 SGHVS, CDR2 FNYEAQ. The CDR3 is made up of 15 amino acids.

The chain joins TRBV6-2 or TRBV6-3 to TRBJ2-3; the TCRdb call, TRBD1, lacks DNA for checking. The CDR3 runs to 15 residues. The germline V gene has CDR1 MNHEY and CDR2 SVGEGT. The CDR3 here is CASSSGGQSTDTQYF.

The chain combines TRBV10-2 with TRBJ2-7; the D call from TCRdb, TRBD2, cannot be confirmed without DNA. The germline V gene encodes CDR1 WSHSY and CDR2 SAAADI. This CDR3 is 14 amino acids long. The CDR3 protein is CASRVAGGLYEQYF.

The chain combines TRBV29-1 with TRBJ2-7; TCRdb designates TRBD1, a call that cannot be tested without DNA. Looked up from germline, CDR1 is SQVTM and CDR2 is ANQGSEA. The CDR3 length is 14 residues. The CDR3 is CSVETGTETYEQYF.

The chain has TRBV16 and TRBJ2-1; TCRdb's assignment of TRBD2 cannot be checked, as there is no DNA. CDR3 size: 15 residues. Germline-derived CDR1 and CDR2 are KGHSY and FQNENV. The CDR3 is CASSQSALAAIEQFF.

V usage is TRBV5-6 and J usage is TRBJ2-7; TCRdb reports TRBD2, a call that lacks DNA to check it against. Germline assignment: CDR1 SGHDT and CDR2 YYEEEE. This CDR3 has 14 amino acids. CDR3 sequence: CASSLRDLGGEQYF.